This T cell receptor beta chain was obtained from a study of OX40 agonist ivuxolimab in advanced cancers. Whole-study context: A history of anti-PD-1, anti-PD-L1 or anti-CTLA-4 therapy was acceptable, and 40% had some. Three partial responders included one hepatocellular carcinoma patient and two cutaneous melanoma patients.

With autoimmune disease history or systemic immunosuppression, patients were excluded. Libraries were prepared by immunoSEQ multiplex PCR; TCRdb keeps only in-frame clonotypes and omits some of them. The sample holds around 80,000 clones, over 70% seen once. The CDR3 sequence is 15 residues long. CDR1 is MNHEY and CDR2 is SMNVEV in the germline V gene (reference sequence). The V end was cut by 5 bases, the J end by 4 bases, with 15 bases between. The source was CD4+ or CD8+ T cells sorted from blood, collected in a trial of the OX40 agonist ivuxolimab. This clonotype was obtained from an adult with an advanced solid tumor such as melanoma, head and neck, liver or kidney cancer. The J gene is TRBJ2-4, the V gene TRBV27, with D possibly being TRBD1 (6 bases). The CDR3 protein is CASSVYNTGKNIQYF. The CDR3 DNA reads TGTGCCAGCAGTGTTTATAACACAGGGAAAAACATTCAGTACTTC.